The 2 T cell receptor beta chains listed next were all sequenced from one sample in a study of blood T cell repertoires in COVID-19. Sequencing was performed with immunoSEQ multiplex PCR; in TCRdb, only in-frame clones are kept and a portion is missing. The data show under 250,000 clones, approximately 82% seen once. Sequenced input: peripheral blood. Receptor source: a man aged 40-49 years with active or convalescent COVID-19.

V and J are TRBV24-1 and TRBJ1-5, with D possibly matching TRBD1 (5 bases). The CDR3 is made up of 14 amino acids. The germline CDR1 and CDR2 sequences are KGHDR and SFDVKD. V lost 10 bases to trimming and J lost 0 bases, with 12 bases between them. The CDR3 coding sequence is TGTGCCACACAGGATCGACTTAGCAATCAGCCCCAGCATTTT. Protein product: CATQDRLSNQPQHF.

V is TRBV5-5 and J is TRBJ2-5; 12 bases match TRBD2. Germline CDR1 reads SGHKS; CDR2 reads YYEKEE (reference sequence). The V gene end was trimmed by 3 bases and the J gene end by 5 bases; junction bases not matched to a gene: 11. The CDR3 loop spans 17 amino acids. The CDR3 is CASSYGRLAGVGETQYF. Written as DNA, the CDR3 is TGTGCCAGCAGCTATGGCCGACTAGCGGGAGTGGGTGAGACCCAGTACTTC.